Sequencing of this TCR beta chain was carried out in a study of T cells expressing NK-cell markers. Turning to this clonotype: Its cognate antigen is unknown.

Points from the study as a whole: In a handful of donors, dominant CD3+CD56+NKG2C+ clones formed roughly 1.0-7.5% of CD8+ cells.

TCR beta cDNA was made by 5'RACE template switching with UMIs. TCRdb re-called the 5' RACE reads and gives one entry per CDR3 protein, without DNA. The sample totals 440,000 or so distinct CDR3 sequences. Germline V lookup: CDR1 SGHVS, CDR2 FQNEAQ. The CDR3 runs 15 residues. This chain connects TRBV7-8 to TRBJ2-1; the TRBD1 assignment by TCRdb is unverifiable without DNA. The specimen was blood T cells: a sorted CD56 or NKG2C T cell subset, CD4+ or CD8+ T cells, or bulk PBMC T cells (not recorded which). The receptor comes from a woman aged 18 to 75 in good health. The CDR3 loop reads CASSSRTEYYNEQFF.